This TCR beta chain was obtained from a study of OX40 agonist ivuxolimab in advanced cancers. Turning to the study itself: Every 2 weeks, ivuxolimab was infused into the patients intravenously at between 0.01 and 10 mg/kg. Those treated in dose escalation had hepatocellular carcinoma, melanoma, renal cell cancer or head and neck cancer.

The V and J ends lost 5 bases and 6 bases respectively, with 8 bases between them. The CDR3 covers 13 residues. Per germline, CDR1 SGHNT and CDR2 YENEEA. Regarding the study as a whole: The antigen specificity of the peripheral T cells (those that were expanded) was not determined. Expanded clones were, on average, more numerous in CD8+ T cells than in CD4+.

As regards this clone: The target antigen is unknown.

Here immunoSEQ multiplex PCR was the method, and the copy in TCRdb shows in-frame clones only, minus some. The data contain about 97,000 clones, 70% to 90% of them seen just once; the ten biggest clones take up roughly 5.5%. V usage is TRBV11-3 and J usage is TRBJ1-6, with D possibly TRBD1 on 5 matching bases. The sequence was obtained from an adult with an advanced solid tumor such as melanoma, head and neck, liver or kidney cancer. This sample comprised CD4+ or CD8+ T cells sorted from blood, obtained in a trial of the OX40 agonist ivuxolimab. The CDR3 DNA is TGTGCCAGCAGCCGCGACAGTAATTCACCCCTCCACTTT. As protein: CASSRDSNSPLHF.